Below are 28 T cell receptor beta chains sequenced from a single sample in a study of blood T cell repertoires in COVID-19. Sequencing was performed with immunoSEQ multiplex PCR; in TCRdb, only in-frame clones are kept and a portion is missing. This sample has approximately 120,000 clones, with more than 80% found just once. The specimen sequenced was peripheral blood. The origin of the receptors is a human donor in a cohort sampled during active COVID-19.

This rearrangement joins TRBV5-4 to TRBJ2-7; 8 bases are a match to TRBD1. Trimming cost V 4 bases and J 0 bases; bases outside gene matches: 12. CDR1 is SGHNT and CDR2 is YYREEE in the germline V gene (reference sequence). The CDR3 runs 17 residues. The CDR3 spells CASSRIGTGSSSYEQYF. Here the CDR3 DNA reads TGTGCCAGCAGCCGGATCGGGACAGGATCAAGCTCCTACGAGCAGTACTTC.

This CDR3 reads CASSSRGRGTEAFF. CDR3 DNA: TGTGCCAGCAGTTCCAGGGGGCGCGGCACTGAAGCTTTCTTT. The genes are TRBV28 and TRBJ1-1; 8 nucleotides agree with TRBD1. Trimming cost V 4 bases and J 4 bases; bases outside gene matches: 5. This CDR3 spans 14 amino acids. Germline values: CDR1 MDHEN, CDR2 SYDVKM.

In regard to this clone: Other DNA variants within this sample encode the same CDR3. The chain links TRBV28 to TRBJ2-5, with 11 bases lining up with TRBD1. The V gene end was trimmed by 4 bases and the J gene end by 4 bases; junction bases not matched to a gene: 5. This CDR3 has 15 residues. Looked up from germline, CDR1 is MDHEN and CDR2 is SYDVKM. CDR3 region: CASSSPGQGVETQYF. In DNA form, the CDR3 reads TGTGCCAGCAGTTCTCCGGGACAGGGGGTAGAGACCCAGTACTTC.

This chain links TRBV18 with TRBJ1-1; 7 bases map to TRBD1. The CDR3 extends over 16 amino acids. Germline trimming cut 8 bases from V and 0 bases from J; bases unmatched to any gene: 12. Germline loops: CDR1 KGHSH, CDR2 LQKENI. In DNA form, the CDR3 reads TGTGCCAGCGCCTGGCAGGGGGAAACTTTGAACACTGAAGCTTTCTTT. Protein: CASAWQGETLNTEAFF. The complete variable domain, with remaining parts taken from reference TRBV18 and TRBJ1-1, reads NAGVMQNPRHLVRRRGQEARLRCSPMKGHSHVYWYRQLPEEGLKFMVYLQKENIIDESGMPKERFSAEFPKEGPSILRIQQVVRGDSAAYFCASAWQGETLNTEAFFGQGTRLTVV.

The chain carries TRBV7-9 and TRBJ2-3, with 11 bases matching TRBD2. Trimming took 7 bases from V and 1 from J; bases not matched to a gene: 1. This CDR3 has 14 residues. Germline CDR1 is SEHNR and CDR2 is FQNEAQ (reference sequence). The CDR3 coding sequence is TGTGCCAGCAAGGGACTAGCGGGCACAGATACGCAGTATTTT. Residues: CASKGLAGTDTQYF.

Only one count was recorded for this clone. The chain links TRBV10-3 to TRBJ2-1, with 9 nucleotides matching TRBD2. After removal of 6 bases from V and 2 bases from J, the junction contained 2 bases not matched to a gene. This CDR3 spans 14 amino acids. Per the germline V gene, CDR1 is ENHRY and CDR2 is SYGVKD. CDR3 loop: CAIRERGAYNEQFF. The CDR3 DNA is TGTGCCATCAGAGAGCGGGGGGCCTACAATGAGCAGTTCTTC.

This clone was counted a single time. J is TRBJ1-1 and V is TRBV5-1, with no clear D. The V and J ends lost 1 base and 1 base respectively, with 17 bases between them. Germline values: CDR1 SGHRS, CDR2 YFSETQ. The CDR3 covers 17 residues. The CDR3: CASSLIAREGGNTEAFF. For the CDR3, the DNA is TGCGCCAGCAGCTTGATTGCGAGGGAAGGTGGGAACACTGAAGCTTTCTTT.

This clone was detected only once. The chain uses TRBV5-1 and TRBJ2-6, with TRBD1 matching 9 bases. CDR3 length: 16 amino acids. Germline loops: CDR1 SGHRS, CDR2 YFSETQ. J gave up 0 bases and V 4 bases, and 2 bases lay outside the gene matches. This chain's CDR3 is CASSRTGDSGANVLTF. The CDR3 region has the DNA TGCGCCAGCAGCAGGACAGGGGACTCTGGGGCCAACGTCCTGACTTTC.

The chain has TRBV11-2 and TRBJ2-7; TRBD1 matches at 8 bases. V shed 4 bases and J 4 bases; nucleotides not matched to a gene: 9. The CDR3 totals 15 residues. Germline loops: CDR1 SGHAT, CDR2 FQNNGV. In DNA form, the CDR3 reads TGTGCCAGCAGCTCCGGACAGGGATGGACATACGAGCAGTACTTC. It translates to CASSSGQGWTYEQYF.

The V and J genes are TRBV6-5 and TRBJ2-2, with D perhaps matching TRBD2 (5 bases). The germline V and J ends were trimmed by 2 bases and 10 bases, with 20 bases remaining between them. Per germline, CDR1 MNHEY and CDR2 SVGAGI. The CDR3 is made up of 16 amino acids. The CDR3 DNA sequence: TGTGCCAGCAGTTACAGGCTTACTAGGGTGCTATCGGAGCTGTTTTTT. It codes for CASSYRLTRVLSELFF.

The chain uses TRBV20-1 and TRBJ1-2; D might be TRBD1 (6 bases). Trimming cost V 3 bases and J 2 bases, with 28 bases left between them. The CDR3 loop spans 19 amino acids. From germline, CDR1 is DFQATT and CDR2 SNEGSKA (reference sequence). The CDR3, as DNA: TGCAGTGCTAGTTTGGGGTCGGGCCAGGGGTTAACCCACAACTATGGCTACACCTTC. Protein: CSASLGSGQGLTHNYGYTF.

This clone occurred a few times. The chain recombines TRBV7-3 with TRBJ2-2, with D perhaps matching TRBD1 (5 bases). Germline V gives CDR1 SGHTA, CDR2 FQGTGA. Trimming stripped 1 base from V and 7 bases from J, with 10 bases between. The CDR3 is 14 amino acids. The CDR3 nucleotides read TGTGCCAGCAGCTTAATAGGGGTTGGCGGGGAGCTGTTTTTT. Its protein is CASSLIGVGGELFF.

This clone was seen a few times. For the CDR3, the DNA is TGTGCCTGGGGCTGGGGGGACACTGAAGCTTTCTTT. It specifies CAWGWGDTEAFF. This rearrangement joins TRBV30 to TRBJ1-1, with D maybe TRBD1 (5 bases). V lost 5 bases and J lost 3, with 10 bases in between. The CDR3 is made up of 12 amino acids. CDR1 GTSNPN and CDR2 SVGIG come from the germline V gene (reference sequence). Supplemented by reference TRBV30 and TRBJ1-1, the full variable domain reads SQTIHQWPATLVQPVGSPLSLECTVEGTSNPNLYWYRQAAGRGLQLLFYSVGIGQISSEVPQNLSASRPQDRQFILSSKKLLLSDSGFYLCAWGWGDTEAFFGQGTRLTVV.

The gene calls are TRBV6-5 and TRBJ1-2; the D gene is possibly TRBD1 (5 bases). Germline values: CDR1 MNHEY, CDR2 SVGAGI. This CDR3 is 15 amino acids long. Trimming pared 7 bases from V and 4 bases from J, leaving 19 bases between. The CDR3 sequence: CASTPLGRDFYGYTF. As DNA, the CDR3 is TGTGCCAGCACCCCTCTGGGCAGGGACTTCTATGGCTACACCTTC.

This clone showed up just a few times. The rearrangement links TRBV9 to TRBJ1-2; TRBD1 matches 8 bases. The trim removed 4 bases at V and 4 bases at J, leaving 15 bases unmatched. Germline assignment: CDR1 SGDLS and CDR2 YYNGEE. The CDR3 extends over 17 amino acids. CDR3 protein: CASSPRSRGQDGYGYTF. The CDR3, as DNA: TGTGCCAGCAGCCCAAGGTCCAGGGGGCAGGATGGCTATGGCTACACCTTC.

The chain employs TRBV6-2 or TRBV6-3 and TRBJ1-1, with TRBD1 matching 8 bases. The CDR3 sequence is 16 residues long. Germline values: CDR1 MNHEY, CDR2 SVGEGT. The ends lost 2 bases at V and 4 bases at J; junction bases unmatched: 9. CDR3: CASSYHLRQGSTEAFF. The CDR3 coding sequence is TGTGCCAGCAGTTACCACCTACGACAGGGGTCCACTGAAGCTTTCTTT.

The V and J genes are TRBV7-2 and TRBJ2-1; D may be TRBD2 (6 bases). Germline V CDR1 and CDR2: SGHTA, FQGNSA. Trimming removed 10 bases at V and 6 bases at J, with 16 bases between. CDR3 length: 13 amino acids. The CDR3 DNA is TGTGCCACCTCGGGACCGGGACTCAATGAGCAGTTCTTC. Its protein product is CATSGPGLNEQFF.

The chain links TRBV7-8 to TRBJ1-3; 8 positions match TRBD1. This CDR3 contains 15 residues. Germline V lookup: CDR1 SGHVS, CDR2 FQNEAQ. V shed 3 bases, J shed 2 bases, and the junction held 3 bases outside the gene matches. The CDR3 DNA reads as TGTGCCAGCAGCTTGGCGACAGGGGCTGGAAACACCATATATTTT. Its translation is CASSLATGAGNTIYF.

This chain uses TRBV5-8 with TRBJ2-2; 7 nucleotides align to TRBD1. The CDR3 spans 15 residues. Germline V gene sequence: CDR1 SGHTS, CDR2 YDEGEE. J gave up 1 base and V 1 base, and 1 base lay outside the gene matches. CDR3 DNA: TGTGCCAGCAGCTTGAGGACAGGGAACACCGGGGAGCTGTTTTTT. This sequence encodes CASSLRTGNTGELFF. Full variable domain (missing parts from reference TRBV5-8 and TRBJ2-2): EAGVTQSPTHLIKTRGQQATLRCSPISGHTSVYWYQQALGLGLQFLLWYDEGEERNRGNFPPRFSGRQFPNYSSELNVNALELEDSALYLCASSLRTGNTGELFFGEGSRLTVL.

This clone was counted a single time. J is TRBJ2-2 and V is TRBV19, with 8 positions matching TRBD1. This CDR3 is 13 amino acids long. V was clipped by 10 bases and J by 5 bases; unmatched bases: 6. Germline CDR1 reads LNHDA; CDR2 reads SQIVND (reference sequence). Here the CDR3 reads CATIHRGTGELFF. The CDR3 region has the DNA TGTGCCACCATTCACAGGGGGACCGGGGAGCTGTTTTTT.

The rearrangement uses TRBV25-1 and TRBJ2-7; the match to TRBD2 covers 13 bases. The CDR3 has 18 residues. Germline V gene sequence: CDR1 MGHDK, CDR2 SYGVNS. V lost 4 bases to trimming and J lost 1 base; unmatched junction nucleotides: 10. CDR3 sequence: CASSGIRTSGSLSYEQYF. DNA of the CDR3: TGTGCCAGCAGTGGTATAAGGACTAGCGGGAGCCTGTCCTACGAGCAGTACTTC.

V gene TRBV11-3 combines with J gene TRBJ2-7, with 9 bases aligning to TRBD1. CDR3 length: 13 amino acids. Germline V CDR1 and CDR2: SGHNT, YENEEA. Germline trimming cut 4 bases from V and 6 bases from J; bases unmatched to any gene: 4. CDR3: CASSWTGVSEQYF. The DNA for the CDR3 is TGTGCCAGCAGCTGGACAGGGGTAAGCGAGCAGTACTTC. Together with reference TRBV11-3 and TRBJ2-7, the CDR3 gives the full variable domain: EAGVVQSPRYKIIEKKQPVAFWCNPISGHNTLYWYLQNLGQGPELLIRYENEEAVDDSQLPKDRFSAERLKGVDSTLKIQPAELGDSAVYLCASSWTGVSEQYFGPGTRLTVT.

This clone was picked up a small number of times. The chain employs TRBV7-2 and TRBJ1-5, with unresolved D. The CDR3 spans 14 residues. V shed 1 base and J shed 6 bases, with 10 bases lying between them. Germline CDR1 reads SGHTA; CDR2 reads FQGNSA. CDR3 nucleotides: TGTGCCAGCAGCTTAGAAATTCGGGGTCAGCCCCAGCATTTT. This codes for CASSLEIRGQPQHF. Filled out from reference TRBV7-2 and TRBJ1-5, the complete variable domain reads GAGVSQSPSNKVTEKGKDVELRCDPISGHTALYWYRQSLGQGLEFLIYFQGNSAPDKSGLPSDRFSAERTGGSVSTLTIQRTQQEDSAVYLCASSLEIRGQPQHFGDGTRLSIL.

This chain links TRBV2 with TRBJ1-4; D perhaps matches TRBD1 (5 bases). V was shortened by 5 bases and J by 8 bases, with 18 bases between the two germline ends. Germline lookup yields CDR1 SNHLY and CDR2 FYNNEI. This CDR3 is 15 amino acids long. The CDR3 loop reads CASSLRGTASEKLFF. The CDR3 nucleotides are TGTGCCAGCAGTTTGAGAGGGACTGCCTCAGAAAAACTGTTTTTT.

The chain links TRBV2 to TRBJ1-1; D is unresolved. Germline V gene data show CDR1 as SNHLY and CDR2 as FYNNEI. V was clipped by 10 bases and J by 0 bases, with 15 bases between them. The CDR3 has 14 amino acids. The DNA of the CDR3 is TGTGCCACCACCCAGACGGGTATGAACACTGAAGCTTTCTTT. Translated, it gives CATTQTGMNTEAFF.

This sequence joins TRBV6-2 or TRBV6-3 and TRBJ1-1; 7 bases align to TRBD1. The CDR3 is made up of 14 amino acids. Germline V gives CDR1 MNHEY, CDR2 SVGEGT. V was pared by 2 bases and J by 4 bases, with 4 bases of the junction left unmatched. The CDR3 here is CASSYRGLGTEAFF. CDR3 nucleotide sequence: TGTGCCAGCAGTTACAGGGGGCTTGGCACTGAAGCTTTCTTT.

This clone was counted only a few times. Other DNA sequences within the sample encode an identical CDR3. This chain links TRBV19 with TRBJ1-2, with TRBD1 identical over 7 bases. The germline V gene has CDR1 LNHDA and CDR2 SQIVND (reference sequence). V lost 4 bases, J lost 2 bases, and 4 bases stayed unmatched. This CDR3 contains 14 residues. The DNA for the CDR3 is TGTGCCAGTAGTAGCGACAGGGCGAACTATGGCTACACCTTC. Amino acids: CASSSDRANYGYTF.

The chain uses TRBV2 and TRBJ1-2, with 9 nucleotides matching TRBD1. CDR1 is SNHLY, CDR2 FYNNEI, per germline. The CDR3 length is 16 residues. The V gene end was trimmed by 6 bases and the J gene end by 3 bases; junction bases not matched to a gene: 11. The DNA of the CDR3 is TGTGCCAGCAGCGGGACACAGGGGGCGGTGTACTATGGCTACACCTTC. Translating gives CASSGTQGAVYYGYTF.